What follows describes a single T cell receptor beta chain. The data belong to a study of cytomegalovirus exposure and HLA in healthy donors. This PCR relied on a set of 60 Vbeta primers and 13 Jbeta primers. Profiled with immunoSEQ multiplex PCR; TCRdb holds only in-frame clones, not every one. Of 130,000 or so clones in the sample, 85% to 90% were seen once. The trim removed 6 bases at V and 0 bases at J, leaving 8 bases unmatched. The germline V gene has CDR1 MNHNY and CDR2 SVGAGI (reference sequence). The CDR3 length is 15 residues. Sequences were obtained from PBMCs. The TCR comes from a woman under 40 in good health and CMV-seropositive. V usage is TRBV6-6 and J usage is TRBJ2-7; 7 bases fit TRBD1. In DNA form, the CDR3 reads TGTGCCAGCAGCATCGGGACAGTAGGCTCCTACGAGCAGTACTTC. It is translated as CASSIGTVGSYEQYF.